This TCR beta chain was obtained from a study of cytomegalovirus exposure and HLA in healthy donors. This CDR3 is 13 amino acids long. Losses at the gene ends were 4 bases for V and 4 bases for J; bases not matched to a gene: 3. The germline gives CDR1 LNHDA, CDR2 SQIVND (reference sequence). A few counts support this clone. The PCR employed 60 Vbeta primers together with 13 Jbeta primers. Here immunoSEQ multiplex PCR was the method, and the copy in TCRdb shows in-frame clones only, minus some. Among 110,000 to 150,000 clones listed, nearly 10% were seen once. The specimen was PBMCs. The receptor was derived from a man between 45 and 60 years old in good health and CMV-seronegative. The chain is built from TRBV19 and TRBJ1-1; 7 bases are a match to TRBD1. Here the CDR3 reads CASSTNRGTEAFF. The CDR3 DNA reads TGTGCCAGTAGTACCAACAGGGGCACTGAAGCTTTCTTT.